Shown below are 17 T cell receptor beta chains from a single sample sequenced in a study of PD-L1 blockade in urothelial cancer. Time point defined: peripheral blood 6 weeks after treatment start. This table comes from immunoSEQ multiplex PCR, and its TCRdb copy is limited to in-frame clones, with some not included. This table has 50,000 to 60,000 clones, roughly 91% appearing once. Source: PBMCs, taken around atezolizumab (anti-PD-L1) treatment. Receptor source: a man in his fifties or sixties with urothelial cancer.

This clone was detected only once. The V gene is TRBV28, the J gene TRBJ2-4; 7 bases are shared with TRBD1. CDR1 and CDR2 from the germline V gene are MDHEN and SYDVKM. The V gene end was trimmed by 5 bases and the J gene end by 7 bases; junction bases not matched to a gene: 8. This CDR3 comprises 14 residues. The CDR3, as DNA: TGTGCCAGCAGTAACCCGGACAGGTTGAACATTCAGTACTTC. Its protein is CASSNPDRLNIQYF.

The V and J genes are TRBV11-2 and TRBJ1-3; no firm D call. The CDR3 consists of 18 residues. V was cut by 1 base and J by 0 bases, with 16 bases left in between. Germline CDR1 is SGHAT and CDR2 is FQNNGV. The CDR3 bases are TGTGCCAGCAGCTTAGGAGGGTTCCCCACTAGCTCTGGAAACACCATATATTTT. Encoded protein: CASSLGGFPTSSGNTIYF.

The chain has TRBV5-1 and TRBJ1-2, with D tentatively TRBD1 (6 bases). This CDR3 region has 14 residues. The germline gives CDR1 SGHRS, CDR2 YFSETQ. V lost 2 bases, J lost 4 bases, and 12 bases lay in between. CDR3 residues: CASSLPGTSYGYTF. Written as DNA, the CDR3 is TGCGCCAGCAGCTTACCCGGGACAAGCTATGGCTACACCTTC.

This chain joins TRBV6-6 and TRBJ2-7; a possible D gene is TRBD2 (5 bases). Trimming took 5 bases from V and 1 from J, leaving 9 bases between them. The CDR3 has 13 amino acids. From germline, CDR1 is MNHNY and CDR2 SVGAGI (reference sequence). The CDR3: CASSEGGSYEQYF. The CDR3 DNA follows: TGTGCCAGCAGTGAGGGCGGATCCTACGAGCAGTACTTC.

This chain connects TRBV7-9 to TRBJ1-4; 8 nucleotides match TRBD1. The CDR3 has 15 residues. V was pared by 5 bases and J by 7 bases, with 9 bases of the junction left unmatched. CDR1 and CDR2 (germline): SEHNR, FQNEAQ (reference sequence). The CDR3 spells CASSTEGTGGEKLFF. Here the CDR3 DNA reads TGTGCCAGCAGCACCGAGGGTACAGGGGGTGAAAAACTGTTTTTT.

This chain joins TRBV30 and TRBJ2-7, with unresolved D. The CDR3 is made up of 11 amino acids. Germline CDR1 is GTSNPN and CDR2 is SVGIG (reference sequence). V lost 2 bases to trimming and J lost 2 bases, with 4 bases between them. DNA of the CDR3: TGTGCCTGGAGTTTCACCTACGAGCAGTACTTC. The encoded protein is CAWSFTYEQYF. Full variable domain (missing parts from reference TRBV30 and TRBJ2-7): SQTIHQWPATLVQPVGSPLSLECTVEGTSNPNLYWYRQAAGRGLQLLFYSVGIGQISSEVPQNLSASRPQDRQFILSSKKLLLSDSGFYLCAWSFTYEQYFGPGTRLTVT.

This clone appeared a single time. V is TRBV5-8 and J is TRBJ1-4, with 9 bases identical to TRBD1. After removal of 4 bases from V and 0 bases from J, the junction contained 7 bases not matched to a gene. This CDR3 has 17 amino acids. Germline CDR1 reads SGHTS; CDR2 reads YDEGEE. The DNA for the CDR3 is TGTGCCAGCAGCCAAGGGACAGGGATTGCAACTAATGAAAAACTGTTTTTT. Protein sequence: CASSQGTGIATNEKLFF.

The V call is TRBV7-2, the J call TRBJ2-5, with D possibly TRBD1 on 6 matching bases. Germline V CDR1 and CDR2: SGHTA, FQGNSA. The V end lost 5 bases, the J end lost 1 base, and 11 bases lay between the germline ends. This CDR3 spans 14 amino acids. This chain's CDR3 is CASSPGQRQETQYF. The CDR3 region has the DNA TGTGCCAGCAGCCCGGGACAACGCCAAGAGACCCAGTACTTC.

The CDR3 reads CASSILRGGNEQFF. The CDR3 DNA sequence: TGTGCCAGCAGTATCCTCAGGGGCGGGAATGAGCAGTTCTTC. This chain uses TRBV28 with TRBJ2-1; D might be TRBD1 (6 bases). The V gene lost 5 bases and the J gene lost 7 bases, with 15 bases spanning the gap. Looked up from germline, CDR1 is MDHEN and CDR2 is SYDVKM. The CDR3 runs 14 residues.

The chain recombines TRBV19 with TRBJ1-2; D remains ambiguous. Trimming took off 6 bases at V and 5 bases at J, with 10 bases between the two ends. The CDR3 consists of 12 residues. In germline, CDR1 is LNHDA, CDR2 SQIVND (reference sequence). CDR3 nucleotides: TGTGCCAGTAGCGAGGGCCTTTATGGCTACACCTTC. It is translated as CASSEGLYGYTF. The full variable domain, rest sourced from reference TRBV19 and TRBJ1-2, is DGGITQSPKYLFRKEGQNVTLSCEQNLNHDAMYWYRQDPGQGLRLIYYSQIVNDFQKGDIAEGYSVSREKKESFPLTVTSAQKNPTAFYLCASSEGLYGYTFGSGTRLTVV.

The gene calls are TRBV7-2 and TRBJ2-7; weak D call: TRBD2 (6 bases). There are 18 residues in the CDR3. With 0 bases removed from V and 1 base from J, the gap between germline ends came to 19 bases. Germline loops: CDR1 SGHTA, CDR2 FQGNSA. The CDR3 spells CASSLAGRAGPQSYEQYF. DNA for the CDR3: TGTGCCAGCAGCTTAGCGGGGCGAGCGGGCCCGCAATCCTACGAGCAGTACTTC. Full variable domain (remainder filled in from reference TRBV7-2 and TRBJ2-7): GAGVSQSPSNKVTEKGKDVELRCDPISGHTALYWYRQSLGQGLEFLIYFQGNSAPDKSGLPSDRFSAERTGGSVSTLTIQRTQQEDSAVYLCASSLAGRAGPQSYEQYFGPGTRLTVT.

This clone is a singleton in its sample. The CDR3: CASSTTSGVYNEQFF. CDR3 sequence (DNA): TGTGCCAGTAGTACAACTAGCGGGGTCTACAATGAGCAGTTCTTC. The chain joins TRBV19 to TRBJ2-1, with 10 bases that match TRBD2. The J segment lost 3 bases and the V segment lost 4 bases, leaving 3 bases of the junction unmatched. The CDR3 spans 15 residues. Germline V gene lookup returns CDR1 LNHDA and CDR2 SQIVND (reference sequence).

CDR3 in DNA: TGTGCCAGTAGTATAGCTAGCGGGGGGGCGGAGACCCAGTACTTC. Translating gives CASSIASGGAETQYF. The chain couples TRBV19 to TRBJ2-5, with 12 bases lining up with TRBD2. The CDR3 spans 15 residues. The junction had 2 bases not matched to a gene; V was cut back by 1 base and J by 5 bases. Germline CDR1 reads LNHDA; CDR2 reads SQIVND (reference sequence).

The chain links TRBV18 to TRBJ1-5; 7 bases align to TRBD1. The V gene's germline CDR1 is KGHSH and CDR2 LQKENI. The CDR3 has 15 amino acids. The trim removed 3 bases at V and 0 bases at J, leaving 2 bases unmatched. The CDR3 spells CASSPGQSSNQPQHF. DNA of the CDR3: TGTGCCAGCTCACCGGGACAGAGTAGCAATCAGCCCCAGCATTTT.

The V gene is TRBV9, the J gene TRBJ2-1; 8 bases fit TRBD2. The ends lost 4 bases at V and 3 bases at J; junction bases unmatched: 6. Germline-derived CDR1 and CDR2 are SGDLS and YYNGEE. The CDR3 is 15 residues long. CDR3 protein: CASSLGLAYYNEQFF. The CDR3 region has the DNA TGTGCCAGCAGCCTAGGACTAGCATACTACAATGAGCAGTTCTTC.

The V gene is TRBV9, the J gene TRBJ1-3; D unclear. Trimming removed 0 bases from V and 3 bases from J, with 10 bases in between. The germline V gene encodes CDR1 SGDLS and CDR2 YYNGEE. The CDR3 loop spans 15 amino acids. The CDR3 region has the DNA TGTGCCAGCAGCGTAGCCGAGGGAGGTGGAAACACCATATATTTT. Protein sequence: CASSVAEGGGNTIYF.

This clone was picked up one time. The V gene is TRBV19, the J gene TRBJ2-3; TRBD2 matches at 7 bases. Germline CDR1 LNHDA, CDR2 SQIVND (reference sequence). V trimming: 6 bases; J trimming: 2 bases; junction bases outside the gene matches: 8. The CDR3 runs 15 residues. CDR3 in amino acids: CASRASGDYTDTQYF. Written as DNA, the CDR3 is TGTGCCAGTAGGGCCAGCGGGGATTACACAGATACGCAGTATTTT.